This T cell receptor beta chain was documented in a study of cytomegalovirus exposure and HLA in healthy donors. Findings of the study overall: Later on, analysis showed that most CMV-associated TCR beta chains appeared to be HLA-restricted.

The V segment lost 1 base and the J segment 0 bases; nucleotides outside the gene matches: 4. Germline loops: CDR1 SGHTA, CDR2 FQGNSA. The length of the CDR3 is 18 residues. Note on this clone: Its target is unknown.

The PCR ran on 60 Vbeta and 13 Jbeta primers. Profiled with immunoSEQ multiplex PCR; TCRdb holds only in-frame clones, not every one. The data contain approximately 210,000 clones, over 60% of them singletons. This receptor was identified in a woman in her forties in good health and CMV-seronegative. The sequenced sample was PBMCs. The chain carries TRBV7-2 and TRBJ2-1; 12 nucleotides align to TRBD2. The CDR3 nucleotides read TGTGCCAGCAGCTTAGAGACTAGCGGGGGATACTCCTACAATGAGCAGTTCTTC. Protein: CASSLETSGGYSYNEQFF.